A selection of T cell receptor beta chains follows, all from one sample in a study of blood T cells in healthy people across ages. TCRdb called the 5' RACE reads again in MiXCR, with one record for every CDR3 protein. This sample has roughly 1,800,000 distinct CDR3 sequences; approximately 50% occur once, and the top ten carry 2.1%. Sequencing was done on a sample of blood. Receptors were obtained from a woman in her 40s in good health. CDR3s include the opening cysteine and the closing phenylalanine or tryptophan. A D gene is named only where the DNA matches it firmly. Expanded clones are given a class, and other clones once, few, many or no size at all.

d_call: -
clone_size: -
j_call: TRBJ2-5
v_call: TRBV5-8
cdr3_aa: CASSIPRDPRGETQYF
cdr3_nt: TGTGCCAGCAGCATCCCACGGGACCCACGGGGAGAGACCCAGTACTTC

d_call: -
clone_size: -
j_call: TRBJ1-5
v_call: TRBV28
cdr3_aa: CASRKGIWSNQPQHF
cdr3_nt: TGTGCCAGCAGAAAGGGGATTTGGAGCAATCAGCCCCAGCATTTT

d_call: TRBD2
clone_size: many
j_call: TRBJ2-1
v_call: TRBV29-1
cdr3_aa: CSVEGVAGGSNEQFF
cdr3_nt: TGCAGCGTTGAAGGAGTAGCGGGGGGCTCGAATGAGCAGTTCTTC

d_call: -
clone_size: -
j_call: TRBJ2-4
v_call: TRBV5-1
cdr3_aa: CASSLGTNPPNNIQYF
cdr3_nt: TGCGCCAGCAGCTTGGGAACAAACCCACCCAACAACATTCAGTACTTC

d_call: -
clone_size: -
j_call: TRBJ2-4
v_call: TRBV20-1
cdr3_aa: CSAGPGPPMNIQYF
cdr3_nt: TGCAGTGCGGGACCAGGACCGCCAATGAACATTCAGTACTTC

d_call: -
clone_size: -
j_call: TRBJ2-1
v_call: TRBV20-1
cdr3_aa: CSARPRHNEQFF
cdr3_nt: TGCAGTGCTAGGCCTCGACACAATGAGCAGTTCTTC

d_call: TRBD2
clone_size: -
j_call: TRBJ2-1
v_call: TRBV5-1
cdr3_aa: CASRVAGGLYEQFF
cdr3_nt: TGCGCCAGCAGAGTAGCGGGGGGGCTCTATGAGCAGTTCTTC

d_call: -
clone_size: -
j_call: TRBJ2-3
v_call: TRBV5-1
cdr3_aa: CASSQAGVPTDTQYF
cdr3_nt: TGCGCCAGCAGCCAGGCAGGGGTCCCCACAGATACGCAGTATTTT

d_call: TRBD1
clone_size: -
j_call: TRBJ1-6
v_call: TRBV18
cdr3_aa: CDSSPGQGNDNSPLHF
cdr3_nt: TGTGACAGCTCACCAGGACAGGGGAACGATAATTCACCCCTCCACTTT

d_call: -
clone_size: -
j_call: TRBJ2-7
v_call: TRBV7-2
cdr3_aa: CASNPTFTYEQYF
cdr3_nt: TGTGCCAGCAACCCCACTTTCACCTACGAGCAGTACTTC

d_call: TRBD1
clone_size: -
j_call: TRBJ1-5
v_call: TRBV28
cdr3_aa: CASRPQGASNKPQHF
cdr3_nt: TGTGCCAGCAGACCACAGGGGGCGAGCAATAAGCCCCAGCATTTT

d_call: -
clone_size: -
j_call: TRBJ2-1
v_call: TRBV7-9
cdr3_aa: CASSISPGGWDEQFF
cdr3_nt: TGTGCCAGCAGCATTAGCCCCGGGGGATGGGATGAGCAGTTCTTC

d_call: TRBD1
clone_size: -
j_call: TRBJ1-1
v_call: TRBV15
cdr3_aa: CATSGPGGRNTEAFF
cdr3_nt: TGTGCCACCAGCGGCCCAGGGGGCAGGAACACTGAAGCTTTCTTT

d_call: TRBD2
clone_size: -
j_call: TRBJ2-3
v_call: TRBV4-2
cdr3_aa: CASSQDRAGGSLADTQYF
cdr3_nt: TGTGCCAGCAGCCAAGATCGGGCGGGGGGCAGTTTGGCAGATACGCAGTATTTT

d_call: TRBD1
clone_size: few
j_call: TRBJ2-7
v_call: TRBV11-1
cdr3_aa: CASRGQGGLEQYF
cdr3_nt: TGTGCCAGCCGTGGACAGGGTGGCTTGGAGCAGTACTTC

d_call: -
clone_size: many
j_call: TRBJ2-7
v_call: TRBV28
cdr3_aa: CASNLGASYEQYF
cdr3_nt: TGTGCCAGCAATTTGGGGGCGTCGTACGAGCAGTACTTC

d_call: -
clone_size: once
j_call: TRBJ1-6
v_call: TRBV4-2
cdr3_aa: CASSQPEQGSPLHF
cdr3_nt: TGTGCCAGCAGCCAACCTGAACAGGGTTCACCCCTCCACTTT

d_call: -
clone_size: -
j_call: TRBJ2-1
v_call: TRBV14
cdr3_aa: CASSQDLRSLIFPRDEQFF
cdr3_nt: TGTGCCAGCAGCCAAGACCTTAGGAGCCTGATATTCCCGAGGGATGAGCAGTTCTTC

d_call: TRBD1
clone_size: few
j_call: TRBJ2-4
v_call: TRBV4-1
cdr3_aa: CASSQPGQGYVQYF
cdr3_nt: TGCGCCAGCAGCCAGCCGGGACAGGGCTACGTGCAGTACTTC

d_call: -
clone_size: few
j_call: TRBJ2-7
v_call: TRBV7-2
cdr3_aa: CASRTPGSSYEQYF
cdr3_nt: TGTGCCAGCAGAACTCCGGGATCCTCCTACGAGCAGTACTTC

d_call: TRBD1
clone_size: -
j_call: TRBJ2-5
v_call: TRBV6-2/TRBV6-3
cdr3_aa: CASSPRTGGRETQYF
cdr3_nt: TGTGCCAGTAGTCCCAGGACAGGGGGCAGGGAGACCCAGTACTTC

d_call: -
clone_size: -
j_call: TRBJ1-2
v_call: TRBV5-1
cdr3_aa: CASSLDSPGTGDGGYTF
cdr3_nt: TGCGCCAGCAGCTTGGATAGTCCCGGGACTGGGGACGGTGGCTACACCTTC

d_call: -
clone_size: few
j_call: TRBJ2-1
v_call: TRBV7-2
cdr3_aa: CASRRNRGSYNEQFF
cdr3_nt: TGTGCCAGCAGACGAAACAGAGGCTCCTACAATGAGCAGTTCTTC

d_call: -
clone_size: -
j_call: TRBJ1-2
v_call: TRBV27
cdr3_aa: CSSTSRGGRGYTF
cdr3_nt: TGTTCCAGCACCTCCCGTGGGGGGAGGGGCTACACCTTC

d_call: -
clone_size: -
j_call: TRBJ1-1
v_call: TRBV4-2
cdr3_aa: CASSQDASANEAFF
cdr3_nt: TGTGCCAGCAGCCAAGACGCCTCCGCTAATGAAGCTTTCTTT

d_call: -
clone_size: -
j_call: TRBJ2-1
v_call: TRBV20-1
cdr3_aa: CSALTGTPIQGEQFF
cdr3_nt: TGCAGTGCTCTCACCGGGACCCCGATACAGGGTGAGCAGTTCTTC

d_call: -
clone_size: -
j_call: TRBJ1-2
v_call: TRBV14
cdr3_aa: CASSSTGTASTF
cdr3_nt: TGTGCCAGCAGCTCGACCGGGACGGCCTCCACCTTC

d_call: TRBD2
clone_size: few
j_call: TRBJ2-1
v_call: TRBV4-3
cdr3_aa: CASSQDSWRGERNEQFF
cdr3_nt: TGCGCCAGCAGCCAAGATAGTTGGCGGGGGGAACGCAATGAGCAGTTCTTC

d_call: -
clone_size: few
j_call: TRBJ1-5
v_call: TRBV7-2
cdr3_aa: CASSKGTYQPQHF
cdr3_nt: TGTGCCAGCAGCAAAGGGACTTACCAGCCCCAGCATTTT

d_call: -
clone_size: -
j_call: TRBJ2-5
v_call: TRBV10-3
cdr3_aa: CAIKSRDTQETQYF
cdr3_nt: TGTGCCATCAAGTCTCGGGACACCCAAGAGACCCAGTACTTC

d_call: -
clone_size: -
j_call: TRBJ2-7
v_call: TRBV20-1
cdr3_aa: CSAPLGLLPYEQYF
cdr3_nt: TGCAGTGCCCCACTGGGTCTTTTACCCTACGAGCAGTACTTC

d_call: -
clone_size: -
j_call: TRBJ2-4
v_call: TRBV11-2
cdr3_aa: CASSLNLGVGEQYF
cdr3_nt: TGTGCCAGCAGCTTAAACTTGGGGGTGGGGGAGCAGTACTTC

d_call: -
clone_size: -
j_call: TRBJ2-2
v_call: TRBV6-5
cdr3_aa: CASSYLAIHTGELFF
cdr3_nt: TGTGCCAGCAGTTACTTGGCAATCCACACCGGGGAGCTGTTTTTT

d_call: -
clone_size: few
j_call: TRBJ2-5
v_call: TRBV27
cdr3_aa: CASSNPGAGETQYF
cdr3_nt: TGTGCCAGCAGTAACCCAGGGGCGGGTGAGACCCAGTACTTC

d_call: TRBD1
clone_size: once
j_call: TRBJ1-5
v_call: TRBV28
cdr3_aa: CASSSSDRGRNQPQHF
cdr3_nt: TGTGCCAGCAGTTCCTCCGACAGGGGACGAAATCAGCCCCAGCATTTT

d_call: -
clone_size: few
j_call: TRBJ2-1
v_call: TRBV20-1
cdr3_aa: CSASGHGFF
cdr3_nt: TGCAGTGCTAGTGGGCATGGGTTCTTC

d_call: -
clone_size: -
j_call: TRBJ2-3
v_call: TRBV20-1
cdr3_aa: CSARRTEGTDTQYF
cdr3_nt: TGCAGTGCTAGAAGGACCGAGGGCACAGATACGCAGTATTTT

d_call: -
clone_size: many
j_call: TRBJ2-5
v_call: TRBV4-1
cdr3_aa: CASSQRETQYF
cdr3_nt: TGTGCCAGCAGTCAAAGAGAGACCCAGTACTTC

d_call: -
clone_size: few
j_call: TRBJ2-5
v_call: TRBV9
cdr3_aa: CASSVGRGPQEATQYF
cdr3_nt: TGTGCCAGCAGCGTAGGACGGGGGCCCCAGGAGGCGACCCAGTACTTC

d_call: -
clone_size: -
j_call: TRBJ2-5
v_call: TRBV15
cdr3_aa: CATSRDGGVTQYF
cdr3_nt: TGTGCCACCAGCAGAGATGGCGGAGTGACCCAGTACTTC

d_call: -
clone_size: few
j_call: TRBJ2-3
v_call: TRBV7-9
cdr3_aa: CASSLTLGSAFTDTQYF
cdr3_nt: TGTGCCAGCAGCCTCACTCTTGGGTCGGCCTTCACAGATACGCAGTATTTT